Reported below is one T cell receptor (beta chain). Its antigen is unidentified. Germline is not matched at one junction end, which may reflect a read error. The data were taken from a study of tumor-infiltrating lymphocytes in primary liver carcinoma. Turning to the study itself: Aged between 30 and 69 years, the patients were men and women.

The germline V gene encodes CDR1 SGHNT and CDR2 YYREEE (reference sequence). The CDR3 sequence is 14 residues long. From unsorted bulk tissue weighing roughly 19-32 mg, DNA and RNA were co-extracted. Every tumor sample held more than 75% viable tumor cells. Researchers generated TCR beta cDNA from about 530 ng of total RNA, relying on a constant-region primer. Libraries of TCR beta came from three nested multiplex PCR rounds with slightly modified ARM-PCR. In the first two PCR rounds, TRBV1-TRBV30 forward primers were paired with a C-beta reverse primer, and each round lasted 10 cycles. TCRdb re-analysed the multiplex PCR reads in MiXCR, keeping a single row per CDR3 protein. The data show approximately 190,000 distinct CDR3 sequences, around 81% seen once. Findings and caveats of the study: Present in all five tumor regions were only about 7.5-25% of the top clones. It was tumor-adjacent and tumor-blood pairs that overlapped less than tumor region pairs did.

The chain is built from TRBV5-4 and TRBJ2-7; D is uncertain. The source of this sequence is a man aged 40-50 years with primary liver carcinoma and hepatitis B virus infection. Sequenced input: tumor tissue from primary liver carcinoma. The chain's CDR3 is CPSSLTEGMHEQYF. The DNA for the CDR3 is TGTCCCAGCAGCTTGACGGAAGGGATGCACGAGCAGTACTTC.